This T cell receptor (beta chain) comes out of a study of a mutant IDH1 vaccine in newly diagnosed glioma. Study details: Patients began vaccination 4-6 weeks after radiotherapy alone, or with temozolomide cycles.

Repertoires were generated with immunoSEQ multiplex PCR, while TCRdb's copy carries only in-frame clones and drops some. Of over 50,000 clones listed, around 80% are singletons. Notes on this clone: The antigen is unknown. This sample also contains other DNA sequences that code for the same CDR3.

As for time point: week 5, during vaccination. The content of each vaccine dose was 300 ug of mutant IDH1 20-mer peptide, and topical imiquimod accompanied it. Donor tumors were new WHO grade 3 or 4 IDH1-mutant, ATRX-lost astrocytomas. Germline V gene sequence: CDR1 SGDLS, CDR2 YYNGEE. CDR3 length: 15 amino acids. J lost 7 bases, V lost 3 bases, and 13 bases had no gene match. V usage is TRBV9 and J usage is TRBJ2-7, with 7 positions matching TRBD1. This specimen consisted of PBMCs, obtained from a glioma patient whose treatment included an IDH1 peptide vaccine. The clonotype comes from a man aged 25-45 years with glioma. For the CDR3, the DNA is TGTGCCAGCAGCGAAACGACAGGGAAAACTTCGGAGCAGTACTTC. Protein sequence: CASSETTGKTSEQYF.